A single sample is the source of the 29 T cell receptor beta chains below, sequenced in a study of T cell changes during pregnancy in multiple sclerosis (dated by TCRdb to the late 2010s). Libraries were made using the immunoSEQ multiplex PCR assay. TCRdb's version of the immuneACCESS table is confined to in-frame rearrangements and falls short of the full clone set. An unresolved V gene accounts for under half of the shortfall where checked; the remainder is of unknown origin. Here the sample has some 59,000 clones; under 95% occur a single time. In total, the top ten clones hold about 1.5% of the sample. Source: peripheral blood, taken in the second trimester of pregnancy. The receptors here all came from a female donor with multiple sclerosis, enrolled in a pregnancy study.

This clone appeared a single time. The chain uses TRBV5-5 and TRBJ1-5; TRBD1 matches at 9 bases. Germline V gives CDR1 SGHKS, CDR2 YYEKEE (reference sequence). Trimming at V came to 3 bases and at J to 4 bases, leaving 5 bases not matched to a gene. The CDR3 is 15 amino acids. The CDR3 sequence: CASSWGTGYNQPQHF. DNA of the CDR3: TGTGCCAGCAGCTGGGGGACAGGGTATAATCAGCCCCAGCATTTT.

V gene TRBV7-2 combines with J gene TRBJ1-6; D unresolved. This CDR3 region has 16 residues. V lost 6 bases and J 0 bases, leaving 12 bases between the germline ends. The germline V gene has CDR1 SGHTA and CDR2 FQGNSA. CDR3 region: CASRPHAGSYNSPLHF. The CDR3 nucleotides read TGTGCCAGCAGACCCCACGCCGGCTCCTATAATTCACCCCTCCACTTT.

This clone has only a few counts. The rearrangement uses TRBV4-1 and TRBJ2-1; D might be TRBD1 (5 bases). V was cut by 1 base and J by 2 bases, with 12 bases left in between. CDR1 is MGHRA and CDR2 is YSYEKL in the germline V gene. The CDR3 contains 16 residues. The CDR3 DNA sequence: TGCGCCAGCAGCCAAGTGGACATGATCGCCTACAATGAGCAGTTCTTC. Translated, it gives CASSQVDMIAYNEQFF.

This chain uses TRBV19 with TRBJ1-6, with D possibly being TRBD1 (5 bases). This CDR3 has 15 amino acids. Germline V CDR1 and CDR2: LNHDA, SQIVND (reference sequence). V gave up 5 bases and J gave up 10 bases, with 18 bases separating them. CDR3 loop: CASSSQTSGGSPLHF. The CDR3 DNA sequence: TGTGCCAGTAGTTCTCAGACGTCTGGGGGGTCACCCCTCCACTTT.

This chain joins TRBV18 and TRBJ2-1; the match to TRBD2 covers 12 bases. CDR3 length equals 15 residues. With 6 bases clipped from V and 7 bases from J, the junction kept 7 bases outside the gene matches. Germline CDR1 reads KGHSH; CDR2 reads LQKENI. The CDR3 reads CASSPLAGGRNEQFF. In DNA, the CDR3 is TGTGCCAGCTCCCCGCTAGCGGGGGGGCGTAATGAGCAGTTCTTC.

The V gene is TRBV28, the J gene TRBJ2-6; a possible D gene is TRBD2 (6 bases). This CDR3 is built from 19 residues. The germline V gene encodes CDR1 MDHEN and CDR2 SYDVKM. V dropped 7 bases and J dropped 0 bases, with 22 bases sitting between them. CDR3 sequence reads: CASNPAGLPTTSGANVLTF. DNA of the CDR3: TGTGCCAGCAACCCCGCGGGGCTCCCTACGACCTCTGGGGCCAACGTCCTGACTTTC.

V and J are TRBV2 and TRBJ1-2; D call uncertain. This CDR3 has 13 amino acids. Germline V gene data show CDR1 as SNHLY and CDR2 as FYNNEI. V lost 6 bases to trimming and J lost 0 bases, with 8 bases between them. The CDR3 DNA follows: TGTGCCAGCAGAGCGGATACTAACTATGGCTACACCTTC. Residues: CASRADTNYGYTF.

This sequence joins TRBV2 and TRBJ1-1, with a weak D call TRBD1 (6 bases). Per germline, CDR1 SNHLY and CDR2 FYNNEI. Deletions cut 9 bases from V and 4 bases from J, with 12 bases between. The CDR3 covers 12 residues. The CDR3 spells CARSGGGTEAFF. For the CDR3, the DNA is TGTGCCAGGTCGGGAGGGGGCACTGAAGCTTTCTTT.

V usage is TRBV27 and J usage is TRBJ1-2; TRBD1 aligns across 9 bases. The CDR3 spans 17 residues. The ends lost 5 bases at V and 2 bases at J; junction bases unmatched: 12. The germline gives CDR1 MNHEY, CDR2 SMNVEV (reference sequence). The CDR3, as DNA: TGTGCCAGCAGTAGCCTGGGGACAGGGCCCCAAAACTATGGCTACACCTTC. Its translation: CASSSLGTGPQNYGYTF.

The chain uses TRBV5-1 and TRBJ1-6; D ambiguous. Trimming stripped 0 bases from V and 7 bases from J, with 11 bases between. This CDR3 is 15 amino acids long. Germline values: CDR1 SGHRS, CDR2 YFSETQ. CDR3 protein: CASSLETAGNSPLHF. In DNA, the CDR3 is TGCGCCAGCAGCTTGGAGACCGCGGGGAATTCACCCCTCCACTTT.

The chain combines TRBV9 with TRBJ2-1, with a possible D match to TRBD2 (5 bases). Germline V gene lookup returns CDR1 SGDLS and CDR2 YYNGEE. The CDR3 extends over 12 amino acids. V dropped 8 bases and J dropped 10 bases, with 16 bases sitting between them. The CDR3 spells CARLTRLCEQFF. In nucleotides, the CDR3 is TGTGCCAGACTTACTAGGCTGTGCGAGCAGTTCTTC. Using reference TRBV9 and TRBJ2-1 for the parts outside the CDR3, the full variable domain is DSGVTQTPKHLITATGQRVTLRCSPRSGDLSVYWYQQSLDQGLQFLIQYYNGEERAKGNILERFSAQQFPDLHSELNLSSLELGDSALYFCARLTRLCEQFFGPGTRLTVL.

This rearrangement joins TRBV19 to TRBJ2-4; TRBD1 aligns across 8 bases. The CDR3 has 15 amino acids. Germline CDR1 and CDR2: LNHDA and SQIVND (reference sequence). The V gene end was trimmed by 5 bases and the J gene end by 2 bases; junction bases not matched to a gene: 5. The CDR3 DNA sequence: TGTGCCAGTAGTCACACAGGGGGAACCAAAAACATTCAGTACTTC. It is translated as CASSHTGGTKNIQYF.

The rearrangement joins TRBV28 to TRBJ1-1; TRBD1 might be the D (6 bases). V shed 5 bases and J shed 6 bases, with 13 bases lying between them. This CDR3 region has 13 residues. The germline CDR1 and CDR2 sequences are MDHEN and SYDVKM. This CDR3 is CASSPTGMAEAFF. For the CDR3, the DNA is TGTGCCAGCAGTCCTACAGGGATGGCTGAAGCTTTCTTT. Combining the CDR3 with reference TRBV28 and TRBJ1-1 gives the whole variable domain DVKVTQSSRYLVKRTGEKVFLECVQDMDHENMFWYRQDPGLGLRLIYFSYDVKMKEKGDIPEGYSVSREKKERFSLILESASTNQTSMYLCASSPTGMAEAFFGQGTRLTVV.

About this clone: The same CDR3 is also encoded by other DNA sequences in this sample. The chain couples TRBV6-5 to TRBJ1-1; no clear D gene. V gave up 2 bases and J gave up 1 base, with 5 bases separating them. The CDR3 loop spans 13 amino acids. Per the germline V gene, CDR1 is MNHEY and CDR2 is SVGAGI. The CDR3 DNA reads as TGTGCCAGCAGTTACGGGCAGAACACTGAAGCTTTCTTT. It is translated as CASSYGQNTEAFF.

The chain combines TRBV10-2 with TRBJ2-3; tentatively, D is TRBD2 (7 bases). The CDR3 covers 16 residues. Trimming took 2 bases from V and 4 from J, leaving 16 bases between them. CDR1 and CDR2 from the germline V gene are WSHSY and SAAADI. CDR3 loop: CASSERGGLGSDTQYF. The CDR3, as DNA: TGCGCCAGCAGTGAGAGGGGGGGCCTAGGATCAGATACGCAGTATTTT.

V usage is TRBV10-3 and J usage is TRBJ2-7; perhaps TRBD1 as D (6 bases). Between the trimmed V and J ends, which lost 11 bases and 7 bases, there was a span of 15 bases. The CDR3 loop spans 11 amino acids. CDR1 ENHRY and CDR2 SYGVKD come from the germline V gene. CDR3 loop: CAVRQAAEQYF. The CDR3 nucleotides are TGTGCCGTCCGACAGGCCGCGGAGCAGTACTTC.

The genes are TRBV11-2 and TRBJ2-7; 9 bases are a match to TRBD2. The CDR3 is 15 residues long. Germline CDR1 and CDR2: SGHAT and FQNNGV. After removal of 1 base from V and 4 bases from J, the junction contained 5 bases not matched to a gene. DNA for the CDR3: TGTGCCAGCAGCTTAGGTCTAGCGGGGATGTACGAGCAGTACTTC. Encoded protein: CASSLGLAGMYEQYF.

A few counts support this clone. The chain combines TRBV7-3 with TRBJ1-6; D may be TRBD1 (6 bases). Trimming cost V 2 bases and J 7 bases, with 12 bases left between them. The V gene's germline CDR1 is SGHTA and CDR2 FQGTGA. The CDR3 is made up of 15 amino acids. The CDR3 sequence: CASSLFRGSNSPLHF. As DNA, the CDR3 is TGTGCCAGCAGCTTATTCAGGGGAAGCAATTCACCCCTCCACTTT.

V is TRBV5-4 and J is TRBJ2-5; tentative D call: TRBD2 (6 bases). CDR1 and CDR2 from the germline V gene are SGHNT and YYREEE (reference sequence). Trimming took off 1 base at V and 5 bases at J, with 21 bases between the two ends. CDR3 length equals 17 residues. The CDR3 is CASSLTASTQGRETQYF. The CDR3 DNA follows: TGTGCCAGCAGCTTGACGGCGTCTACCCAAGGGAGGGAGACCCAGTACTTC.

J is TRBJ2-7 and V is TRBV5-4; D might be TRBD1 (6 bases). In germline, CDR1 is SGHNT, CDR2 YYREEE (reference sequence). V shed 1 base and J shed 2 bases, with 13 bases lying between them. The CDR3 has 15 residues. The CDR3 DNA is TGTGCCAGCAGCTTGTTTGGGACAAGAGCCTACGAGCAGTACTTC. Protein sequence: CASSLFGTRAYEQYF.

The chain combines TRBV6-5 with TRBJ2-3; D unclear. The germline V and J ends were trimmed by 7 bases and 0 bases, with 8 bases remaining between them. The CDR3 has 13 amino acids. The germline gives CDR1 MNHEY, CDR2 SVGAGI. The CDR3 DNA is TGTGCCAGCAAAATCCCTAGCACAGATACGCAGTATTTT. This sequence encodes CASKIPSTDTQYF.

This clone turned up a few times. The chain carries TRBV6-4 and TRBJ2-3; 10 nucleotides agree with TRBD2. The CDR3 runs to 15 residues. CDR1 and CDR2 from the germline V gene are MRHNA and SNTAGT. Trimming took 3 bases from V and 4 from J; bases not matched to a gene: 4. The CDR3 coding sequence is TGTGCCAGCAGTGAATCCAGCGGGGGGGCAGATACGCAGTATTTT. Its translation: CASSESSGGADTQYF.

This sequence joins TRBV5-1 and TRBJ2-7; tentative D call: TRBD1 (7 bases). The CDR3 runs 15 residues. Germline V gives CDR1 SGHRS, CDR2 YFSETQ. Trimming cost V 4 bases and J 3 bases, with 17 bases left between them. The CDR3 DNA reads TGCGCCAGCAGCGCGGAGGGGACAGCGAGCTACGAGCAGTACTTC. The encoded protein is CASSAEGTASYEQYF.

The genes are TRBV11-2 and TRBJ1-1; possibly TRBD1 for D (5 bases). V lost 1 base to trimming and J lost 8 bases, with 8 bases between them. Germline CDR1 reads SGHAT; CDR2 reads FQNNGV. The CDR3 has 12 residues. The CDR3 region has the DNA TGTGCCAGCAGCTTAGCTCGACAGGAAGCTTTCTTT. It specifies CASSLARQEAFF.

The V and J genes are TRBV18 and TRBJ1-2, with TRBD1 matching over 7 bases. Germline assignment: CDR1 KGHSH and CDR2 LQKENI. V dropped 5 bases and J dropped 8; count of bases not matched to a gene: 8. This CDR3 is built from 13 residues. CDR3 sequence: CASSRQGIDGYTF. In DNA form, the CDR3 reads TGTGCCAGCTCAAGACAGGGTATCGACGGCTACACCTTC.

The chain employs TRBV6-5 and TRBJ2-2; D unresolved. The germline V gene encodes CDR1 MNHEY and CDR2 SVGAGI. The CDR3 consists of 13 residues. V gave up 7 bases and J gave up 5 bases, with 11 bases separating them. The CDR3 sequence: CASKVGQTGELFF. The CDR3 nucleotides read TGTGCCAGCAAGGTGGGCCAAACCGGGGAGCTGTTTTTT.

This sequence joins TRBV5-6 and TRBJ1-2, with 11 bases aligning to TRBD1. Trimming at V came to 4 bases and at J to 4 bases, leaving 9 bases not matched to a gene. This CDR3 has 16 amino acids. Germline CDR1 SGHDT, CDR2 YYEEEE. CDR3: CASSGPGQGGIYGYTF. CDR3 DNA: TGTGCCAGCAGCGGCCCGGGACAGGGGGGGATCTATGGCTACACCTTC.

This chain joins TRBV28 and TRBJ2-7, with D possibly being TRBD2 (6 bases). The V end was cut by 3 bases, the J end by 5 bases, with 8 bases between. CDR3 length: 12 amino acids. From germline, CDR1 is MDHEN and CDR2 SYDVKM. CDR3 loop: CASSLEGNEQYF. The CDR3, as DNA: TGTGCCAGCAGTTTGGAGGGAAACGAGCAGTACTTC.

This chain joins TRBV15 and TRBJ2-5, with TRBD2 identical over 9 bases. CDR1 LNHNV and CDR2 YYDKDF come from the germline V gene (reference sequence). V lost 6 bases and J lost 5; bases outside the gene matches: 13. This CDR3 spans 16 amino acids. The CDR3 loop is CATRPGRRGGLETQYF. CDR3 nucleotide sequence: TGTGCCACCAGGCCCGGTAGGCGGGGGGGCCTTGAGACCCAGTACTTC.